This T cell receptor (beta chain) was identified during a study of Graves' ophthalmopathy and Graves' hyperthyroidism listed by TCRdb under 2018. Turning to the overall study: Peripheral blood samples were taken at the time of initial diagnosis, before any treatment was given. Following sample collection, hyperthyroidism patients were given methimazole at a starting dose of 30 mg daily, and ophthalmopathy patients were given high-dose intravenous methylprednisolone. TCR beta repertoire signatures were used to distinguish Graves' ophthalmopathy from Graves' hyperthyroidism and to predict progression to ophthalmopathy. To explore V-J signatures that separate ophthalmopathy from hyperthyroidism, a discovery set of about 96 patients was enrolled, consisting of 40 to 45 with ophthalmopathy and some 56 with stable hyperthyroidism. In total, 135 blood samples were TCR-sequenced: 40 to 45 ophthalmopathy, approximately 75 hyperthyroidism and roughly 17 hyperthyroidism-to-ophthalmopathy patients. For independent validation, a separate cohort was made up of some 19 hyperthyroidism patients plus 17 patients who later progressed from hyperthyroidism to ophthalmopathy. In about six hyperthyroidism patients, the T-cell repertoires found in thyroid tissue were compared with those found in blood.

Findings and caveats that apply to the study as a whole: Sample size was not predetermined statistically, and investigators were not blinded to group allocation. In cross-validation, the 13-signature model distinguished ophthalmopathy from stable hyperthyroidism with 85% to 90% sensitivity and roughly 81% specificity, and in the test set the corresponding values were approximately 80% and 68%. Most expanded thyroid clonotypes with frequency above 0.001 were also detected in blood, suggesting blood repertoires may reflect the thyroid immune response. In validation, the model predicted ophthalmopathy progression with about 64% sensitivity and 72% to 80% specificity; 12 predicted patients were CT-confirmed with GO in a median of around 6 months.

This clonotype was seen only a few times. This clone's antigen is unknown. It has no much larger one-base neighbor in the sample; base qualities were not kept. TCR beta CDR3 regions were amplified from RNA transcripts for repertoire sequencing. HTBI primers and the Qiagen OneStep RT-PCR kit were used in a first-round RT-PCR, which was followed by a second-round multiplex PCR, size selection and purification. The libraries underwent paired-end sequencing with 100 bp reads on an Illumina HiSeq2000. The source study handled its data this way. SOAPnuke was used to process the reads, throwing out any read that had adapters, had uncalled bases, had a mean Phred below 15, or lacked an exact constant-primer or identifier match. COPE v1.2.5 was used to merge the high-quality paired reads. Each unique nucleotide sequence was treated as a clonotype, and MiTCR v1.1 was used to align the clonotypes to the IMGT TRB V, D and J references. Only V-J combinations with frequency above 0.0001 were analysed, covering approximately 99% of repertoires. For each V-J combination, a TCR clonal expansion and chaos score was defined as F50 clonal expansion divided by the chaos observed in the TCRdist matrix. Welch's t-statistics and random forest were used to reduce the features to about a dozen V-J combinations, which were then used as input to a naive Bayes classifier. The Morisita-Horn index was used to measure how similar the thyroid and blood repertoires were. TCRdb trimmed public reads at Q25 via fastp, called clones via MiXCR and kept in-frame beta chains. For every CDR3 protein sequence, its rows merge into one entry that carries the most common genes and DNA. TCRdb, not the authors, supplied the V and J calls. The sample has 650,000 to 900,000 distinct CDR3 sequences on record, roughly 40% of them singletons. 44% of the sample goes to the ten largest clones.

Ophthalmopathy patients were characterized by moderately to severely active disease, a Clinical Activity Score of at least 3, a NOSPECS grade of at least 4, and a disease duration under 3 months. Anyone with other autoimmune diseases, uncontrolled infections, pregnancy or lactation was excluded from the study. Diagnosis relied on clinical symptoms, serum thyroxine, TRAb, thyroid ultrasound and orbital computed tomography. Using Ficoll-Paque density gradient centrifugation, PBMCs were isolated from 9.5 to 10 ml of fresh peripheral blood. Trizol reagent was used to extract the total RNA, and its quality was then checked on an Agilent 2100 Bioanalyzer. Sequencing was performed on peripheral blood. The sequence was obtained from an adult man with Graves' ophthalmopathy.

For the CDR3, the sequence is CASSLFLAGVEQYF. Here is the DNA: TGTGCCAGCAGCTTATTTCTAGCGGGAGTCGAGCAGTACTTC. The chain is made from TRBV7-2 and TRBJ2-7; TRBD2 fits 10 bases in the junction. CDR1 and CDR2, per the germline V gene, are SGHTA and FQGNSA. From its cysteine to its phenylalanine, the CDR3 spans 14 amino acids. The DNA shown is the 42-base CDR3, in frame from base 1. Trimming accounts for 2 bases at V and 6 bases at J, while the number of junction bases matched to no gene is 4.